The rows below give T cell receptor beta chains drawn from one sample of a study of blood T cell repertoires in COVID-19. Clones were read by immunoSEQ multiplex PCR, and TCRdb kept only the in-frame ones, dropping some. The data contain under 250,000 clones, 89% of them singletons. The sample comprised peripheral blood. The source of these receptors is a man in his sixties who had recovered from COVID-19. Each CDR3 is given with its conserved first and last residue. A D gene is named only where the DNA matches it firmly. Clone size is shown for a subset of rows, as once, few, many or a class of expanded clone.

D	size	J	V	DNA	CDR3
.	.	TRBJ2-5	TRBV11-2	TGTGCCAGCAGCTTGGACAGAGAAGAGACCCAGTACTTC	CASSLDREETQYF
.	.	TRBJ1-2	TRBV5-1	TGCGCCAGCAGCTTGGGGACAGCTAACTATGGCTACACCTTC	CASSLGTANYGYTF
.	.	TRBJ1-4	TRBV18	TGTGCCAGCTCATACCGGGACGACGACAGGGAAAAACTGTTTTTT	CASSYRDDDREKLFF
.	.	TRBJ2-3	TRBV4-2	TGTGCCAGCAGCCTTGGAGGTAGCGGGACAGGCACAGATACGCAGTATTTT	CASSLGGSGTGTDTQYF
TRBD1	.	TRBJ1-6	TRBV19	TGTGCCAGTAGTGTGACGGGACAGAAAAATTCACCCCTCCACTTT	CASSVTGQKNSPLHF
TRBD1	.	TRBJ1-2	TRBV5-1	TGCGCCAGCAGCGGGGGACAGGGGGCGCGGACCTTC	CASSGGQGARTF
.	.	TRBJ1-6	TRBV18	TGTGCCAGCTCAAAACTTGCGGGTGATAATTCACCCCTCCACTTT	CASSKLAGDNSPLHF
TRBD1	.	TRBJ1-2	TRBV6-5	TGTGCCAGCAGGTACAGGGGGCGCGTCTATGGCTACACCTTC	CASRYRGRVYGYTF
.	few	TRBJ1-2	TRBV30	TGTGCCTGGACCCTACCCGGGGATCGGTTCGGCTACACCTTC	CAWTLPGDRFGYTF
.	.	TRBJ1-2	TRBV3-1/TRBV3-2	TGTGCCAGCAGCCAAGATCTCGCCATGCGCTATGGCTACACCTTC	CASSQDLAMRYGYTF
TRBD2	.	TRBJ2-1	TRBV27	TGTGCCAGCAGTCCAGGCGGGAGCTCCTACAATGAGCAGTTCTTC	CASSPGGSSYNEQFF
TRBD1	.	TRBJ1-2	TRBV7-2	TGTGCCAGCAGCTCCCAGGGGGCGACAGGCGATCCCTATGGCTACACCTTC	CASSSQGATGDPYGYTF
TRBD2	.	TRBJ2-3	TRBV9	TGTGCCAGCAGCGGGACTAGCGGGAACGCAGATACGCAGTATTTT	CASSGTSGNADTQYF
TRBD1	once	TRBJ1-2	TRBV19	TGTGCCAGTAGTCTGGACAGGGGGGACGGCTACACCTTC	CASSLDRGDGYTF
TRBD1	.	TRBJ1-2	TRBV19	TGTGCCAGTTATAGGACAGGGGCCAGCGGCTACACCTTC	CASYRTGASGYTF
.	.	TRBJ1-1	TRBV29-1	TGCAGCGTTGAACACGGGGGGAACACTGAAGCTTTCTTT	CSVEHGGNTEAFF
TRBD2	few	TRBJ2-7	TRBV15	TGTGCCACCAGCAGAGGACTAGCAAGGGAGCAGTACTTC	CATSRGLAREQYF
TRBD1	few	TRBJ2-7	TRBV18	TGTGCCAGCTCACCAGATAGGGGGCCGGACGAGCAGTACTTC	CASSPDRGPDEQYF
.	once	TRBJ1-2	TRBV2	TGTGCCAGCAGGGCCAGGTTGTCAGATACCTATGGCTACACCTTC	CASRARLSDTYGYTF
.	.	TRBJ1-5	TRBV19	TGTGCCAGTAGTATTAGTAGGGAGGGACAGCCCCAGCATTTT	CASSISREGQPQHF
.	.	TRBJ2-7	TRBV5-1	TGCGCCAGCAGCTTGAGCAGGACAGCCTACGAGCAGTACTTC	CASSLSRTAYEQYF